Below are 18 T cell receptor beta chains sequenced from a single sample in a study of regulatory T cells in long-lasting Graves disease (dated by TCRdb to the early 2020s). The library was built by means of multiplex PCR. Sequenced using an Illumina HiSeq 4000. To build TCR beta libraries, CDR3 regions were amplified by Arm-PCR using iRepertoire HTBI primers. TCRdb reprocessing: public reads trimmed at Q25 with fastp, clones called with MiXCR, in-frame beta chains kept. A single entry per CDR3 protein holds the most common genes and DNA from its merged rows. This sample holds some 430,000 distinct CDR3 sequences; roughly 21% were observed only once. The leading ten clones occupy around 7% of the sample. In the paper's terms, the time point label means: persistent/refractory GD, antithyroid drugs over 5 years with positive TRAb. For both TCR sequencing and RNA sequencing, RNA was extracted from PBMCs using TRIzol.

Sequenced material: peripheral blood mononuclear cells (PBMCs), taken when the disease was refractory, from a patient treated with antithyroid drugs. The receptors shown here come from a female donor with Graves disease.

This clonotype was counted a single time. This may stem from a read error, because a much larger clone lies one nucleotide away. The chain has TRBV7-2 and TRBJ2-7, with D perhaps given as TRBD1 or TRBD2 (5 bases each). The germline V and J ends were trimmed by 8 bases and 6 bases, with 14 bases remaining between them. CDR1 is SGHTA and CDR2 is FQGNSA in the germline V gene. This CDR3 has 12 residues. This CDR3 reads CASGSWGFEQYF. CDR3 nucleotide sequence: TGTGCCAGCGGCTCCTGGGGGTTCGAGCAGTACTTC.

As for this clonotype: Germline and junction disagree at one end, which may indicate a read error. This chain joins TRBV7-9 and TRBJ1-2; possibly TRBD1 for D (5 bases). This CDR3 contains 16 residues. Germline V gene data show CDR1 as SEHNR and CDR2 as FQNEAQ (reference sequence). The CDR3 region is CVSSLAVAGASYGYTF. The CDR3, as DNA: TGTGTCAGCAGCTTAGCCGTTGCCGGGGCGAGTTATGGCTACACCTTC.

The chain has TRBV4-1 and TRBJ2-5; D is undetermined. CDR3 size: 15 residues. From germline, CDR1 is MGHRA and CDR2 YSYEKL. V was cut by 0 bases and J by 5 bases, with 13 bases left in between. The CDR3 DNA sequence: TGCGCCAGCAGCCAAGAGTGGGTTATTAGCGAGACCCAGTACTTC. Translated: CASSQEWVISETQYF.

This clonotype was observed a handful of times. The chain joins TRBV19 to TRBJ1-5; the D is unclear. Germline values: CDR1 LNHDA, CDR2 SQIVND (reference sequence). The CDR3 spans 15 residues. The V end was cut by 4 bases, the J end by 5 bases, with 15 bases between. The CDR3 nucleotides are TGTGCCAGTAGTAAGCCCCATGAGGGTGATCAGCCCCAGCATTTT. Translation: CASSKPHEGDQPQHF.

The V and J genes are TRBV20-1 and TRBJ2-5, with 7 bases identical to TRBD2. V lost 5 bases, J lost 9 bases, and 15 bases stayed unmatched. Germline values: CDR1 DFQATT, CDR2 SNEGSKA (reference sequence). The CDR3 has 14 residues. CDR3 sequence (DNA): TGCAGTGCTTTGATGCGGGAGAGTCGGGGGGCCCAGTACTTC. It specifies CSALMRESRGAQYF.

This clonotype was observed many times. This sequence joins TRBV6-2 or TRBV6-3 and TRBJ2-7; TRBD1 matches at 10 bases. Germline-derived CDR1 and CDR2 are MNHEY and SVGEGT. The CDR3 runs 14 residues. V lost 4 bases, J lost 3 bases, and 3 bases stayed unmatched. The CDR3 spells CASSSGDRGYEQYF. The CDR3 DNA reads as TGTGCCAGCAGTTCCGGGGACAGGGGCTACGAGCAGTACTTC.

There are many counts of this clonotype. Here the CDR3 reads CASSQTFPAGPDYGYTF. Here the CDR3 DNA reads TGTGCCAGCAGCCAGACCTTCCCCGCGGGGCCGGACTATGGCTACACCTTC. The rearrangement uses TRBV11-2 and TRBJ1-2; the D gene is possibly TRBD1 (5 bases). There are 17 residues in the CDR3. CDR1 and CDR2 from the germline V gene are SGHAT and FQNNGV. V lost 5 bases and J lost 3, with 22 bases in between.

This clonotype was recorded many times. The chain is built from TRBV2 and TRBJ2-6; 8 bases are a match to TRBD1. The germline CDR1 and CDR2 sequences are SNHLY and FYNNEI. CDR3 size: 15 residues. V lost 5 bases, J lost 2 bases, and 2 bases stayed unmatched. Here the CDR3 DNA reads TGTGCCAGCAGTCTGGACAGGGCTGGGGCCAACGTCCTGACTTTC. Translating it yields CASSLDRAGANVLTF.

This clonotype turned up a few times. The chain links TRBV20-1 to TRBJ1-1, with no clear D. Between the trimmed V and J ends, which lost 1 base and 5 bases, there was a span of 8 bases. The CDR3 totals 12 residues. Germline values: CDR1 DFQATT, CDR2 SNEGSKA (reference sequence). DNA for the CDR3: TGCAGTGCTAGAGTGGGGAGTACTGAAGCTTTCTTT. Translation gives CSARVGSTEAFF.

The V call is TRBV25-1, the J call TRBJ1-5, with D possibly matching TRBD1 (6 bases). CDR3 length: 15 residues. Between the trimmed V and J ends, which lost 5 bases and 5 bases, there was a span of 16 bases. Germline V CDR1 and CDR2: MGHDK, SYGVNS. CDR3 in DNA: TGTGCCAGCAGTCCCACAGGGAGGGGAGATCAGCCCCAGCATTTT. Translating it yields CASSPTGRGDQPQHF.

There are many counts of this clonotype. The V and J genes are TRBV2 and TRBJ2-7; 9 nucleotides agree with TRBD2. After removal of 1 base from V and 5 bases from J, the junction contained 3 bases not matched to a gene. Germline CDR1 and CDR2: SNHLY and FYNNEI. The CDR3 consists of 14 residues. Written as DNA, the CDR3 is TGTGCCAGCAGTGAAGTAGCGGGAGACGACGAGCAGTACTTC. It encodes CASSEVAGDDEQYF. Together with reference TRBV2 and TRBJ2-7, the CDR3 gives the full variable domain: EPEVTQTPSHQVTQMGQEVILRCVPISNHLYFYWYRQILGQKVEFLVSFYNNEISEKSEIFDDQFSVERPDGSNFTLKIRSTKLEDSAMYFCASSEVAGDDEQYFGPGTRLTVT.

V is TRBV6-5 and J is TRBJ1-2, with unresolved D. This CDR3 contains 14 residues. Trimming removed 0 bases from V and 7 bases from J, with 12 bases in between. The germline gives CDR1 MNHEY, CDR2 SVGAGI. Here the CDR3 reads CASSYSAVEAGYTF. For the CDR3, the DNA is TGTGCCAGCAGTTACTCCGCTGTTGAGGCTGGCTACACCTTC.

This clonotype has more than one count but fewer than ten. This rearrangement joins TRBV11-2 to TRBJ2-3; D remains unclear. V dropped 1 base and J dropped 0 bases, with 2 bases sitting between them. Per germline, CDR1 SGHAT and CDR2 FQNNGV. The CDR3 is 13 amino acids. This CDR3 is CASSLVSTDTQYF. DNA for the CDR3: TGTGCCAGCAGCTTAGTCAGCACAGATACGCAGTATTTT.

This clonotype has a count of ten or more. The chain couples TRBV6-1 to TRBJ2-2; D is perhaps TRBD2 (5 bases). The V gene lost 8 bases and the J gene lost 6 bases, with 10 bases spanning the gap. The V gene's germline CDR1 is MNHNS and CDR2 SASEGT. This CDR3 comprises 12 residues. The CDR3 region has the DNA TGTGCCAGCGGACGGGGTGCCGGGGAGCTGTTTTTT. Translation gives CASGRGAGELFF.

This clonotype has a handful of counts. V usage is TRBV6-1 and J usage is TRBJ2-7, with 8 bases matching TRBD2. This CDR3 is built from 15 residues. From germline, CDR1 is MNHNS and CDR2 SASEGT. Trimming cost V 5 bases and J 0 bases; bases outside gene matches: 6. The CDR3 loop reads CASSSAGLASYEQYF. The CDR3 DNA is TGTGCCAGCAGTTCCGCCGGACTAGCCTCCTACGAGCAGTACTTC.

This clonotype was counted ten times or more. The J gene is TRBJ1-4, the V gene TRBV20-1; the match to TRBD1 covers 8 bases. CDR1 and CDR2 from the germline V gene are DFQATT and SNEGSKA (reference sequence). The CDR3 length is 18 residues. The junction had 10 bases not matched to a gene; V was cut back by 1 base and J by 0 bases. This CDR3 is CSARGPLGQAATNEKLFF. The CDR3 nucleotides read TGCAGTGCTAGAGGCCCCCTGGGACAGGCCGCAACTAATGAAAAACTGTTTTTT.

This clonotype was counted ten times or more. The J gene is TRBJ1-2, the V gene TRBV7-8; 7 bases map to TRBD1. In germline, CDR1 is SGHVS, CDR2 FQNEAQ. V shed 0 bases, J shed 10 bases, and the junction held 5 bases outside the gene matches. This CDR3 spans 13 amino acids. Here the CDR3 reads CASSLAFQGVYTF. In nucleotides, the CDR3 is TGTGCCAGCAGCTTAGCGTTTCAGGGGGTCTACACCTTC.

CDR3 amino acids: CSARDYRGLAKNIQYF. The CDR3 DNA reads TGCAGTGCTAGAGACTACAGGGGTTTAGCCAAAAACATTCAGTACTTC. The rearrangement links TRBV20-1 to TRBJ2-4; 7 nucleotides agree with TRBD1. CDR1 is DFQATT and CDR2 is SNEGSKA in the germline V gene (reference sequence). The CDR3 consists of 16 residues. Trimming removed 0 bases from V and 0 bases from J; junction bases left unmatched: 5.